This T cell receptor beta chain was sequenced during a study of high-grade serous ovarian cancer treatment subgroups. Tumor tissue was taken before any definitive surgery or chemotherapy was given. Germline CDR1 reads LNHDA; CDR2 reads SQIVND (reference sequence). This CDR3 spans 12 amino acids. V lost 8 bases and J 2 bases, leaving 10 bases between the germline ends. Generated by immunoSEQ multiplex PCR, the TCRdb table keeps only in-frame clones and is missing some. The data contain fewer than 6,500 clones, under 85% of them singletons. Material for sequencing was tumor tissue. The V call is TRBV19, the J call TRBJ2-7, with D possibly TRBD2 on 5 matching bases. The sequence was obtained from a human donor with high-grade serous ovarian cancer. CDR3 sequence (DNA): TGTGCCAGTTCCAGCGGCCCCTACGAGCAGTACTTC. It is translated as CASSSGPYEQYF.